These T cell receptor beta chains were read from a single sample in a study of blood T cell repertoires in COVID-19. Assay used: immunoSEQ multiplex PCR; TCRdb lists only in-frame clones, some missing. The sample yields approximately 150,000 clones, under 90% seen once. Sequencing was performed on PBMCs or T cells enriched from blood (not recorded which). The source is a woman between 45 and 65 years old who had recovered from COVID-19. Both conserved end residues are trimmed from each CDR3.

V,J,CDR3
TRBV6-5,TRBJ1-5,ASRKFGDQPQH
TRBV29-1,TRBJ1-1,SVERGGRAF
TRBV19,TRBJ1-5,ASSLGAGQGARQPQH
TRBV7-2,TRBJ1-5,ASSKGTGGNQPQH
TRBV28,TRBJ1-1,ASSSLGQGGGGQAF
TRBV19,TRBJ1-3,ASSLQFFPGNTIY
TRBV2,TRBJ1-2,ASSENSLNYGYT
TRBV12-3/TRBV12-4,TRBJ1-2,ASHRGRAGYT
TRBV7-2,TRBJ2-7,ASSFQLSGGTGPNYEQY
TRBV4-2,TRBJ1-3,ASSGGVAAGNTIY
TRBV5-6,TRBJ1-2,ASSRKTVSYGYT
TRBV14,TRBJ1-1,ASSRQRPSEILQTEAF
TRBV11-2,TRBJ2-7,ASSLNRGVLYEQY
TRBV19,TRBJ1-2,ASSTAYTTGGYT
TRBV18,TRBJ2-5,ASSPPLIVQGWGLYQETQY
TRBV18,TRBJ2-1,ASSSTSARDEQF
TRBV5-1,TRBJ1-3,ASSLTGLGNTIY
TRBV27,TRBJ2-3,ASSLTAEDTQY
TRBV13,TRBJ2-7,ASTLTSGRNGEQY
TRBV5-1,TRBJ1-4,ASSLSPTNEKLF
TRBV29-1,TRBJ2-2,SVATSGGTGELF
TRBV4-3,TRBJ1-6,ASSQDASQTYNSPLH
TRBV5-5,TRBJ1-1,ASFRVGGTEAF
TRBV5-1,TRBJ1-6,ASSSGLGLFGSPLH
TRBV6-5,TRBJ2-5,ASSYSRGRQETQY
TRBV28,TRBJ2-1,ASSFASGLANEQF
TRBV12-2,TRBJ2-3,ASRARRRGEFTDTQY
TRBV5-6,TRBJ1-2,ASSLGTVYGYT
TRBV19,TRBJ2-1,ASSRAYNEQF
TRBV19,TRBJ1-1,ASSIPGLGEAF
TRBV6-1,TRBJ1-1,ASSEKRRVSFGTEAF
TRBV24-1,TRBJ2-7,ATSPTGGSYEQY
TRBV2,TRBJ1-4,ASSEYRDTATNEKLF
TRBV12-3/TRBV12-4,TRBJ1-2,ASSFLLTVDYT
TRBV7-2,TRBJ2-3,ASSLGGTGADTQY
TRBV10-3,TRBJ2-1,AISGVRDRLYNEQF
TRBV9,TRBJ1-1,ASSAGGTSTTEAF
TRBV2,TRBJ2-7,ASRDTGDYEQY
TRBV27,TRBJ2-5,ASSQADRVETQY
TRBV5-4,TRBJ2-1,ASSSLVLRGGYNEQF
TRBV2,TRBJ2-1,ASGTSGGLLNEQF
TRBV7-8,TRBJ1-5,ASSYDRRSNQPQH
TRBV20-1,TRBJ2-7,SASRLAGTTSYEQY
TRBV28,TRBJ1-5,ASSLGGKGPPQH
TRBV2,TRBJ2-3,ASPVGGGTDTQY
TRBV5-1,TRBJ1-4,ASSPGTVRTNEKLF